This T cell receptor beta chain emerged from a study of tumor-infiltrating lymphocytes in primary liver carcinoma. CDR1 is MDHEN, CDR2 SYDVKM, per germline. The CDR3 runs 16 residues. Both RNA and DNA were isolated together from roughly 20-30 mg of bulk tissue that had not been sorted. The patients had histopathologically diagnosed primary liver carcinoma, and their disease was treated by surgical resection. Tumors were each sampled at five separate regions. Every one of the tumor samples had a viable tumor cell content above 80%. A constant-region primer primed TCR beta cDNA synthesis from about 0.55 ug of total RNA. Slightly modified ARM-PCR served as the procedure for the TCR beta libraries. These libraries came from three rounds of nested multiplex PCR. The two initial PCR rounds, roughly 9 cycles each, used TRBV1-TRBV30 forward and C-beta reverse primers. TCRdb passed the multiplex PCR reads through MiXCR, listing each CDR3 protein once. The data show under 200,000 distinct CDR3 sequences, around four fifths seen once.

As to this clonotype: This clone may be a read error of a much larger clone one base away.

The sequenced material came from tumor tissue from primary liver carcinoma. The chain recombines TRBV28 with TRBJ2-3, with 9 bases identical to TRBD1. The TCR comes from a middle-aged man with primary liver carcinoma and hepatitis B virus infection. CDR3 protein: CANSLPPGQGTDTQYF. For the CDR3, the DNA is TGTGCCAACAGTTTACCCCCTGGACAGGGGACAGATACGCAGTATTTT.